These 25 T cell receptor beta chains came from one sample sequenced in a study of graft-versus-host responses after intestinal transplantation. The data were produced by immunoSEQ multiplex PCR, yet TCRdb's version contains in-frame clones alone and is incomplete. The profile covers roughly 100,000 clones, with 93% appearing a single time and roughly 1% taken by the ten largest. Which antigens these TCRs recognize remains unknown. Sequenced material: unstimulated CD8+ T cells sorted from spleen or lymph node cells, taken before intestinal transplant. Receptors were obtained from a human donor who received an intestinal transplant.

The V call is TRBV30, the J call TRBJ1-1; no clear D. Germline V gives CDR1 GTSNPN, CDR2 SVGIG (reference sequence). V lost 7 bases, J lost 8 bases, and 14 bases lay in between. This CDR3 region has 11 residues. The CDR3 here is CAFPRPPEAFF. DNA of the CDR3: TGTGCCTTTCCTCGACCGCCCGAAGCTTTCTTT.

This rearrangement joins TRBV4-1 to TRBJ2-7; 7 bases are a match to TRBD1. This CDR3 contains 15 residues. Trimming at V came to 1 base and at J to 3 bases, leaving 6 bases not matched to a gene. Germline values: CDR1 MGHRA, CDR2 YSYEKL. Here the CDR3 reads CASSQGPGGNYEQYF. The DNA for the CDR3 is TGCGCCAGCAGCCAAGGCCCAGGGGGTAACTACGAGCAGTACTTC.

This chain uses TRBV5-4 with TRBJ2-3, with D tentatively TRBD2 (6 bases). V lost 3 bases and J 3 bases, leaving 17 bases between the germline ends. CDR3 size: 16 residues. CDR1 and CDR2 from the germline V gene are SGHNT and YYREEE (reference sequence). The CDR3 here is CASSYMGGSSTDTQYF. The CDR3 bases are TGTGCCAGCAGCTATATGGGGGGTTCGTCGACAGATACGCAGTATTTT. Full variable domain (missing parts from reference TRBV5-4 and TRBJ2-3): ETGVTQSPTHLIKTRGQQVTLRCSSQSGHNTVSWYQQALGQGPQFIFQYYREEENGRGNFPPRFSGLQFPNYSSELNVNALELDDSALYLCASSYMGGSSTDTQYFGPGTRLTVL.

This sequence joins TRBV2 and TRBJ2-7, with no clear D. This CDR3 region has 13 residues. The V and J ends lost 7 bases and 0 bases respectively, with 10 bases between them. Looked up from germline, CDR1 is SNHLY and CDR2 is FYNNEI. CDR3 sequence: CASKVGNSYEQYF. The CDR3 DNA is TGTGCCAGCAAGGTGGGCAACTCCTACGAGCAGTACTTC.

The chain recombines TRBV14 with TRBJ1-5; D call uncertain. CDR3 length equals 13 residues. Deletions cut 3 bases from V and 6 bases from J, with 9 bases between. Germline V gene lookup returns CDR1 SGHDN and CDR2 FVKESK. In DNA, the CDR3 is TGTGCCAGCAGCCAGGGAATTGGTCAGCCCCAGCATTTT. Amino acid sequence: CASSQGIGQPQHF.

In the case of this clone: Other nucleotide sequences in the sample specify the same CDR3. The J gene is TRBJ2-7, the V gene TRBV4-1; a weak D match, TRBD2 (5 bases). Germline CDR1 is MGHRA and CDR2 is YSYEKL. The CDR3 has 14 amino acids. Trimming took off 1 base at V and 2 bases at J, with 9 bases between the two ends. The DNA for the CDR3 is TGCGCCAGCAGCCAAGGGAGAGGGACCTACGAGCAGTACTTC. Encoded protein: CASSQGRGTYEQYF.

This chain links TRBV27 with TRBJ1-4; D is possibly TRBD1 (5 bases). Trimming took off 8 bases at V and 9 bases at J, with 13 bases between the two ends. Per the germline V gene, CDR1 is MNHEY and CDR2 is SMNVEV (reference sequence). The CDR3 covers 12 residues. CDR3 coding DNA: TGTGCCAGCGCCCTAGCAGGGCAAAAACTGTTTTTT. Its translation: CASALAGQKLFF.

This chain links TRBV2 with TRBJ1-5; D uncertain. CDR3 length equals 13 residues. The V gene's germline CDR1 is SNHLY and CDR2 FYNNEI. V lost 4 bases and J 2 bases, leaving 6 bases between the germline ends. For the CDR3, the DNA is TGTGCCAGCAGTGTCATCGGCAATCAGCCCCAGCATTTT. As protein: CASSVIGNQPQHF.

Turning to this clone: Relative to the germline gene, one junction end is altered; a read error may explain this. The gene calls are TRBV4-2 and TRBJ2-5; the match to TRBD2 covers 10 bases. This CDR3 region has 17 residues. Germline V gene sequence: CDR1 LGHNA, CDR2 YNFKEQ. The CDR3, as DNA: TGTGCCAGCAGCCAAAGGAGCGGGGGGGCCGTCGAAGAGGCCCAGTACTTC. Its protein is CASSQRSGGAVEEAQYF.

This chain joins TRBV7-9 and TRBJ1-2; weak D call: TRBD1 (6 bases). V was pared by 6 bases and J by 0 bases, with 14 bases between. The CDR3 extends over 15 amino acids. CDR1 and CDR2 from the germline V gene are SEHNR and FQNEAQ (reference sequence). The CDR3 DNA is TGTGCCAGCAGGTGGACAGACCCTTCTAACTATGGCTACACCTTC. This gives the protein CASRWTDPSNYGYTF.

The J gene is TRBJ1-5, the V gene TRBV7-2; D unresolved. Germline CDR1 and CDR2: SGHTA and FQGNSA. The CDR3 loop spans 14 amino acids. Deletions cut 0 bases from V and 4 bases from J, with 7 bases between. Written as DNA, the CDR3 is TGTGCCAGCAGCTTAGCCCCGGGTAATCAGCCCCAGCATTTT. Translated: CASSLAPGNQPQHF.

The CDR3 bases are TGCAGCGTTGAAGGGCGCCGGAAAATGAACACTGAAGCTTTCTTT. Amino acid sequence: CSVEGRRKMNTEAFF. The chain couples TRBV29-1 to TRBJ1-1; D is ambiguous. This CDR3 comprises 15 residues. From germline, CDR1 is SQVTM and CDR2 ANQGSEA. Trimming stripped 1 base from V and 0 bases from J, with 12 bases between.

This chain links TRBV11-3 with TRBJ2-3; D is uncertain. The CDR3 spans 14 residues. Deletions cut 0 bases from V and 6 bases from J, with 10 bases between. In germline, CDR1 is SGHNT, CDR2 YENEEA. In DNA, the CDR3 is TGTGCCAGCAGCTTAGATTTGGCACAGGATACGCAGTATTTT. Protein product: CASSLDLAQDTQYF.

Notes on this clone: Other DNA sequences within the sample encode an identical CDR3. The J gene is TRBJ1-1, the V gene TRBV7-9; tentatively, D is TRBD1 (5 bases). This CDR3 comprises 12 residues. Looked up from germline, CDR1 is SEHNR and CDR2 is FQNEAQ (reference sequence). V dropped 5 bases and J dropped 4 bases, with 8 bases sitting between them. This chain's CDR3 is CASSTGGTEAFF. CDR3 nucleotide sequence: TGTGCCAGCAGCACAGGAGGCACTGAAGCTTTCTTT.

This chain joins TRBV2 and TRBJ1-5; 9 bases are shared with TRBD1. The V gene end was trimmed by 4 bases and the J gene end by 6 bases; junction bases not matched to a gene: 4. The CDR3 extends over 14 amino acids. Germline-derived CDR1 and CDR2 are SNHLY and FYNNEI. CDR3 in amino acids: CASSAGTGIQPQHF. The CDR3 DNA reads TGTGCCAGCAGTGCTGGGACAGGGATTCAGCCCCAGCATTTT. The whole variable domain, filled in from reference TRBV2 and TRBJ1-5, reads EPEVTQTPSHQVTQMGQEVILRCVPISNHLYFYWYRQILGQKVEFLVSFYNNEISEKSEIFDDQFSVERPDGSNFTLKIRSTKLEDSAMYFCASSAGTGIQPQHFGDGTRLSIL.

Remarks on this clone: At one end the junction does not follow the germline gene, possibly because of a read error. This rearrangement joins TRBV2 to TRBJ1-1; 8 bases fit TRBD1. Germline V CDR1 and CDR2: SNHLY, FYNNEI. CDR3 length equals 13 residues. Here the CDR3 reads CASRRQGNAEAFF. The CDR3 DNA sequence: TGTGCCAGCAGGCGACAGGGGAACGCTGAAGCTTTCTTT.

This clone showed up just once. This rearrangement joins TRBV30 to TRBJ1-2, with 9 positions matching TRBD1. Losses at the gene ends were 5 bases for V and 4 bases for J; bases not matched to a gene: 2. CDR1 GTSNPN and CDR2 SVGIG come from the germline V gene (reference sequence). CDR3 size: 12 residues. The DNA for the CDR3 is TGTGCCTGGTGGACAGGGGCCTATGGCTACACCTTC. This sequence encodes CAWWTGAYGYTF.

The genes are TRBV4-1 and TRBJ1-2; D not resolved. CDR1 MGHRA and CDR2 YSYEKL come from the germline V gene. The ends were cut back, 3 bases at V and 8 bases at J, with 19 bases in the middle. This CDR3 has 15 amino acids. CDR3 residues: CASSQLPSQPRGYTF. The CDR3 region has the DNA TGCGCCAGCAGCCAGCTCCCGTCCCAGCCTAGGGGCTACACCTTC.

The rearrangement uses TRBV6-5 and TRBJ2-7; D gene unclear. V was trimmed by 2 bases and J by 2 bases, leaving 10 bases between them. CDR1 MNHEY and CDR2 SVGAGI come from the germline V gene. The CDR3 has 14 amino acids. CDR3 in DNA: TGTGCCAGCAGTTACAGGGCTAGTCCCTACGAGCAGTACTTC. Protein sequence: CASSYRASPYEQYF.

The V gene is TRBV28, the J gene TRBJ2-1; 7 bases are a match to TRBD1. Germline CDR1 MDHEN, CDR2 SYDVKM. The trim removed 7 bases at V and 4 bases at J, leaving 16 bases unmatched. The CDR3 is 17 residues long. CDR3 DNA: TGTGCCAGCACCAAAATACAAGGGGGCTTTGATTACAATGAGCAGTTCTTC. Residues: CASTKIQGGFDYNEQFF. Together with reference TRBV28 and TRBJ2-1, the CDR3 gives the full variable domain: DVKVTQSSRYLVKRTGEKVFLECVQDMDHENMFWYRQDPGLGLRLIYFSYDVKMKEKGDIPEGYSVSREKKERFSLILESASTNQTSMYLCASTKIQGGFDYNEQFFGPGTRLTVL.

This chain joins TRBV2 and TRBJ1-6; D is unclear. V lost 2 bases and J lost 0, with 8 bases in between. The CDR3 has 16 amino acids. Germline values: CDR1 SNHLY, CDR2 FYNNEI. The chain's CDR3 is CASSERKSSYNSPLHF. CDR3 sequence (DNA): TGTGCCAGCAGTGAAAGGAAGAGCTCCTATAATTCACCCCTCCACTTT.

This chain links TRBV2 with TRBJ2-5, with 8 bases matching TRBD2. Germline assignment: CDR1 SNHLY and CDR2 FYNNEI. V shed 3 bases, J shed 1 base, and the junction held 16 bases outside the gene matches. This CDR3 region has 19 residues. The CDR3 nucleotides read TGTGCCAGCAGTGATAACCCAGCGGGGGCCCCTAACCTCCAAGAGACCCAGTACTTC. Protein: CASSDNPAGAPNLQETQYF. Drawing the rest from reference TRBV2 and TRBJ2-5, the complete variable domain is EPEVTQTPSHQVTQMGQEVILRCVPISNHLYFYWYRQILGQKVEFLVSFYNNEISEKSEIFDDQFSVERPDGSNFTLKIRSTKLEDSAMYFCASSDNPAGAPNLQETQYFGPGTRLLVL.

The V call is TRBV4-1, the J call TRBJ1-2, with TRBD1 as a possible D gene (5 bases). The CDR3 runs to 15 residues. The germline CDR1 and CDR2 sequences are MGHRA and YSYEKL. V was cut by 2 bases and J by 0 bases, with 10 bases left in between. As DNA, the CDR3 is TGCGCCAGCAGCCAAACCGACAGTCCTAACTATGGCTACACCTTC. It encodes CASSQTDSPNYGYTF.

CDR3 residues: CASPGGFQPQHF. The CDR3 DNA reads TGTGCCAGCCCGGGGGGGTTTCAGCCCCAGCATTTT. The chain employs TRBV27 and TRBJ1-5; maybe TRBD1 (5 bases). V gave up 8 bases and J gave up 6 bases, with 11 bases separating them. From germline, CDR1 is MNHEY and CDR2 SMNVEV (reference sequence). The CDR3 loop spans 12 amino acids.

This clone was seen once. The chain combines TRBV7-6 with TRBJ2-7; TRBD1 matches at 8 bases. Germline V gives CDR1 SGHVS, CDR2 FNYEAQ. The CDR3 consists of 14 residues. V lost 5 bases, J lost 6 bases, and 9 bases stayed unmatched. CDR3 protein: CASSPSSGTGEQYF. The CDR3, as DNA: TGTGCCAGCAGCCCGTCCTCCGGGACAGGCGAGCAGTACTTC.